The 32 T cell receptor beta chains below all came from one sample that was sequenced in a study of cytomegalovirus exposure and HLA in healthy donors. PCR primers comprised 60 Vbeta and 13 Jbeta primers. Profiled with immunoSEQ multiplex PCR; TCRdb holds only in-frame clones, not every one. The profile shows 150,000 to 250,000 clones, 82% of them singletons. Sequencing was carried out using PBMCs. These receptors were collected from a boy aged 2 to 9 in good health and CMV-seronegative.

The CDR3 DNA sequence: TGTGCCAGTAGTATCCGGGAGGAGGACTATGGCTACACCTTC. It yields the protein CASSIREEDYGYTF. The chain couples TRBV19 to TRBJ1-2; D gene unclear. The CDR3 is made up of 14 amino acids. The germline V gene encodes CDR1 LNHDA and CDR2 SQIVND (reference sequence). V lost 3 bases and J lost 3, with 11 bases in between.

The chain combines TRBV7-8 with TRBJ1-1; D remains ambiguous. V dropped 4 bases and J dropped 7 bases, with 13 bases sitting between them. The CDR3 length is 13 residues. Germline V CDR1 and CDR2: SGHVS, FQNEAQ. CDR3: CASSSTEAVEAFF. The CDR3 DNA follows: TGTGCCAGCAGCTCGACTGAGGCGGTTGAAGCTTTCTTT.

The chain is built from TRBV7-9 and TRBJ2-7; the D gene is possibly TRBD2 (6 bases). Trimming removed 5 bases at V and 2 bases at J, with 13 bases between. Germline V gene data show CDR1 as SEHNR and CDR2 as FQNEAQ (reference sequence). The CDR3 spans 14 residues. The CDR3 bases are TGTGCCAGCAGCCTTGGGAGGAGCGCCTACGAGCAGTACTTC. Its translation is CASSLGRSAYEQYF. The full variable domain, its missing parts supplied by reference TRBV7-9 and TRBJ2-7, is DTGVSQNPRHKITKRGQNVTFRCDPISEHNRLYWYRQTLGQGPEFLTYFQNEAQLEKSRLLSDRFSAERPKGSFSTLEIQRTEQGDSAMYLCASSLGRSAYEQYFGPGTRLTVT.

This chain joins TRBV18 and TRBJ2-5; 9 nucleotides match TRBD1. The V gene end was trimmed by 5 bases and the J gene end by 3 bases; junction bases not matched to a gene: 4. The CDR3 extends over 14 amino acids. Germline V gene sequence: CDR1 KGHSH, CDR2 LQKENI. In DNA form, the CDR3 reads TGTGCCAGCTCATCGGGACAGGGCGAAGAGACCCAGTACTTC. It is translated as CASSSGQGEETQYF. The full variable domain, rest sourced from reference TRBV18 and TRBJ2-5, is NAGVMQNPRHLVRRRGQEARLRCSPMKGHSHVYWYRQLPEEGLKFMVYLQKENIIDESGMPKERFSAEFPKEGPSILRIQQVVRGDSAAYFCASSSGQGEETQYFGPGTRLLVL.

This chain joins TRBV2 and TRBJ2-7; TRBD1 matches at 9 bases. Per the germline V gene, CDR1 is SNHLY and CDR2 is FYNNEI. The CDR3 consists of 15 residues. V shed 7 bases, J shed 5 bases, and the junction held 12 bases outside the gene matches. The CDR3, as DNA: TGTGCCAGCACTTCTCCCCGGGACAGGGACCACGAGCAGTACTTC. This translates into CASTSPRDRDHEQYF.

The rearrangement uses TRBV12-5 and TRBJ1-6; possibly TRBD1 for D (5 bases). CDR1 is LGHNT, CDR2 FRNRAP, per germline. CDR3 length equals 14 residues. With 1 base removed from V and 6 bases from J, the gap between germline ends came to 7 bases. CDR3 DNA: TGTGCTAGTGGTTTGGGGGGCCTTAATTCACCCCTCCACTTT. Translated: CASGLGGLNSPLHF.

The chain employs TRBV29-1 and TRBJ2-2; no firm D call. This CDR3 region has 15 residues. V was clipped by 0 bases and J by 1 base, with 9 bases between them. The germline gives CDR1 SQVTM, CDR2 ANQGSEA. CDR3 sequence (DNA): TGCAGCGTTGAAGATCCGCAGTTGAACACCGGGGAGCTGTTTTTT. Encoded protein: CSVEDPQLNTGELFF.

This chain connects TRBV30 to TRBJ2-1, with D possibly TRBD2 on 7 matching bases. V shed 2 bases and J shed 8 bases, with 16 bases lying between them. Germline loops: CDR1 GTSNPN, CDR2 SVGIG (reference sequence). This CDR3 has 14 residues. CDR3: CAWSHGRGADEQFF. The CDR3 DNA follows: TGTGCCTGGAGTCACGGACGGGGGGCAGATGAGCAGTTCTTC. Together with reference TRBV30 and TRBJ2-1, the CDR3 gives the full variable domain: SQTIHQWPATLVQPVGSPLSLECTVEGTSNPNLYWYRQAAGRGLQLLFYSVGIGQISSEVPQNLSASRPQDRQFILSSKKLLLSDSGFYLCAWSHGRGADEQFFGPGTRLTVL.

The CDR3 DNA reads TGTGCCAGCAGCTCTTCGACAGGGAAGACTGAAGCTTTCTTT. Translating it yields CASSSSTGKTEAFF. The J gene is TRBJ1-1, the V gene TRBV7-9; 7 bases align to TRBD1. The V gene end was trimmed by 4 bases and the J gene end by 5 bases; junction bases not matched to a gene: 7. Germline CDR1 reads SEHNR; CDR2 reads FQNEAQ (reference sequence). This CDR3 has 14 amino acids.

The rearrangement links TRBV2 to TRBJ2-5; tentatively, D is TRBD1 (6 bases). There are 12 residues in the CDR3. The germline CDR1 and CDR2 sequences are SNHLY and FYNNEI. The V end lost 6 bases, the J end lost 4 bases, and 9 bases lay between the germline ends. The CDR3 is CASRKTGETQYF. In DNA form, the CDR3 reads TGTGCCAGCAGGAAGACAGGAGAGACCCAGTACTTC.

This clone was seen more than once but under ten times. The CDR3 reads CASSFQGRTGGYTF. The CDR3 DNA reads as TGTGCCAGCAGTTTTCAGGGCCGGACGGGTGGCTACACCTTC. The genes are TRBV2 and TRBJ1-2; D possibly corresponds to TRBD1 (5 bases). The CDR3 extends over 14 amino acids. Trimming pared 5 bases from V and 7 bases from J, leaving 17 bases between. Germline V CDR1 and CDR2: SNHLY, FYNNEI.

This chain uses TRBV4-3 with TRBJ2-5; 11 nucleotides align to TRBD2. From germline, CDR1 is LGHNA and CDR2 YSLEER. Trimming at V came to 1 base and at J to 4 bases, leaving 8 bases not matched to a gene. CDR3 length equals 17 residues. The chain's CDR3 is CASSQGGTSGGGETQYF. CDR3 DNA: TGCGCCAGCAGCCAAGGGGGAACTAGCGGGGGAGGAGAGACCCAGTACTTC.

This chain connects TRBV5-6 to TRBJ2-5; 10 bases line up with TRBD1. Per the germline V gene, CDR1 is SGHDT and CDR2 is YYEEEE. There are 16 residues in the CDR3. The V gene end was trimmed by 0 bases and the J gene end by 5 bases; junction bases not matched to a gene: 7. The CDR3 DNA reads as TGTGCCAGCAGCTTGGGAAGGGGGACAGGGGAGGAGACCCAGTACTTC. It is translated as CASSLGRGTGEETQYF.

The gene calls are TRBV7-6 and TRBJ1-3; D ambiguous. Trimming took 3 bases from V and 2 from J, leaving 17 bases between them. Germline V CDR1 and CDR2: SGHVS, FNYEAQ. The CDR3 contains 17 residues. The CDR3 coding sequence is TGTGCCAGCAGCTTCACACCCCACGGAGGCCCTGGAAACACCATATATTTT. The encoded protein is CASSFTPHGGPGNTIYF.

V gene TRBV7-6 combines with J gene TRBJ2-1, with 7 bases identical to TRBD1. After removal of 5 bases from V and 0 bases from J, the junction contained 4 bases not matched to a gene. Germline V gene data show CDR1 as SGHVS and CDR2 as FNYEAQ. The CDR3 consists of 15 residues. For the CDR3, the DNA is TGTGCCAGCAGCCGCGACAGGGCCTCCTACAATGAGCAGTTCTTC. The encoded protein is CASSRDRASYNEQFF.

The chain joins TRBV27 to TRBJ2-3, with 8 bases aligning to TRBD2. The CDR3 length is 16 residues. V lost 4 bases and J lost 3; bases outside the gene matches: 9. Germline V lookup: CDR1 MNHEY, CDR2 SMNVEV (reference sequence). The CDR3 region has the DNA TGTGCCAGCAGTTCCCCATACGGGGGGGCAACAGATACGCAGTATTTT. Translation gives CASSSPYGGATDTQYF.

CDR3 protein: CASSPIRGGRDTQYF. CDR3 DNA: TGTGCCAGCAGTCCAATCAGGGGAGGGAGGGATACGCAGTATTTT. This sequence joins TRBV11-2 and TRBJ2-3, with TRBD2 as a possible D gene (7 bases). V lost 6 bases, J lost 6 bases, and 19 bases lay in between. Looked up from germline, CDR1 is SGHAT and CDR2 is FQNNGV. This CDR3 contains 15 residues.

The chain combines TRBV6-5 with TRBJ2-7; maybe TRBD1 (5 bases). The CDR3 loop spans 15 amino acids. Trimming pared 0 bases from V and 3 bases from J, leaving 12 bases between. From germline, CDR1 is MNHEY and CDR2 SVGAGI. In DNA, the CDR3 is TGTGCCAGCAGTTACTCCCCGGCAGGGCGCTACGAGCAGTACTTC. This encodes CASSYSPAGRYEQYF.

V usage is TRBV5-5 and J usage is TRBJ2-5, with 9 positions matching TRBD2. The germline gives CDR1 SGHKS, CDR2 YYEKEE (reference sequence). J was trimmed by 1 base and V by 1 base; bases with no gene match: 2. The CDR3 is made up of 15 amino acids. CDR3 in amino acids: CASSLLAGAQETQYF. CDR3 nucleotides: TGTGCCAGCAGCTTGTTAGCGGGGGCCCAAGAGACCCAGTACTTC.

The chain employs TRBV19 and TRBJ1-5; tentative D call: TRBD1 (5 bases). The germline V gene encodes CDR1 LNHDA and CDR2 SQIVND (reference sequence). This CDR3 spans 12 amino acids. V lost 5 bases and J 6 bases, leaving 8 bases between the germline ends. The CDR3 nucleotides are TGTGCCAGTAGTGCACAGGCTCAGCCCCAGCATTTT. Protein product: CASSAQAQPQHF.

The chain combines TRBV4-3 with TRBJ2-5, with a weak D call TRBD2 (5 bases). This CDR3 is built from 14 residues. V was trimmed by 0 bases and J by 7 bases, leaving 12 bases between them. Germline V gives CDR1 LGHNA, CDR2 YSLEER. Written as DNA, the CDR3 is TGCGCCAGCAGCCAAGATCCTAGCTTGGGGACCCAGTACTTC. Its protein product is CASSQDPSLGTQYF.

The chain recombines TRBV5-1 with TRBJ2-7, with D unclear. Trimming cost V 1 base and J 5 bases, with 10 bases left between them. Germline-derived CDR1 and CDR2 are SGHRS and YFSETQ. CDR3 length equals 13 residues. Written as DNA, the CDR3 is TGCGCCAGCAGCTTGTATGAGGAGAACGAGCAGTACTTC. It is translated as CASSLYEENEQYF.

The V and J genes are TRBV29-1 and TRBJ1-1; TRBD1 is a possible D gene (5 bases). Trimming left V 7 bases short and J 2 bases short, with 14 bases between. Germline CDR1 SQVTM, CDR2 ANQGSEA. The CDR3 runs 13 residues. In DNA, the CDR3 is TGCAGCGGCCGTCGGGGGTCCAACACTGAAGCTTTCTTT. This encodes CSGRRGSNTEAFF.

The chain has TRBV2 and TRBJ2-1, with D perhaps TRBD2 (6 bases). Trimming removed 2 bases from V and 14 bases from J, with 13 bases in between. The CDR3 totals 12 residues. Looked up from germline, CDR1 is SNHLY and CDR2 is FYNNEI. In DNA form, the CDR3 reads TGTGCCAGCAGTGAAATAGGAGGGATCGAGTTCTTC. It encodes CASSEIGGIEFF.

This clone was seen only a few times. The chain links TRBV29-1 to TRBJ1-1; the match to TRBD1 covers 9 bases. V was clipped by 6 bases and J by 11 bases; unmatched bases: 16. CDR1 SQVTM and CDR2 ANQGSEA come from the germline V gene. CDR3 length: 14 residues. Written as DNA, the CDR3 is TGCAGCGTGGCCCGGGACAGGGAGTCCGAGGGGGCTTTCTTT. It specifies CSVARDRESEGAFF.

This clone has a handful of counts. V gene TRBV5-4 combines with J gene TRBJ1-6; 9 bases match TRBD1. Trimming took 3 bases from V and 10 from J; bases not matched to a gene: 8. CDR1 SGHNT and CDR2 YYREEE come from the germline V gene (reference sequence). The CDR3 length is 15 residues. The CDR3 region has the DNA TGTGCCAGCAGCTCACAGGGGGCTGGTGAATCACCCCTCCACTTT. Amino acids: CASSSQGAGESPLHF.

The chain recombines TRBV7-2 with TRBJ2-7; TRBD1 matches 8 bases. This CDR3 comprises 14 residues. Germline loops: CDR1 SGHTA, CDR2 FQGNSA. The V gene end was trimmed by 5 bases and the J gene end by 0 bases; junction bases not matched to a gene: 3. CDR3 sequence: CASSVGTGSYEQYF. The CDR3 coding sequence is TGTGCCAGCAGCGTCGGGACAGGCTCCTACGAGCAGTACTTC.

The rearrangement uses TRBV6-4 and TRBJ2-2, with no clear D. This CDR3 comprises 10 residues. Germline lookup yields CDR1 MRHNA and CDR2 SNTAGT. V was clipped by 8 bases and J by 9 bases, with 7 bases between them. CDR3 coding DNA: TGTGCCAGCGCTGGCCGGGAGCTGTTTTTT. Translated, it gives CASAGRELFF.

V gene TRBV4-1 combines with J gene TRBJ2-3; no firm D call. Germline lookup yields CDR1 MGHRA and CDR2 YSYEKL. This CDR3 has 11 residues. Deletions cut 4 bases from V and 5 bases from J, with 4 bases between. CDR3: CASSLLDTQYF. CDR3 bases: TGCGCCAGCAGCCTACTAGATACGCAGTATTTT.

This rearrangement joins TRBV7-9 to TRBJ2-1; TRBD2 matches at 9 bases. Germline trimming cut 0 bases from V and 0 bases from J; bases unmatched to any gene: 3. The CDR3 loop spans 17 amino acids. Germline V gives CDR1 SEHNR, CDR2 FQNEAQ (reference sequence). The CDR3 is CASSLATSGFSYNEQFF. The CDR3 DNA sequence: TGTGCCAGCAGCTTAGCGACTAGCGGATTCTCCTACAATGAGCAGTTCTTC.

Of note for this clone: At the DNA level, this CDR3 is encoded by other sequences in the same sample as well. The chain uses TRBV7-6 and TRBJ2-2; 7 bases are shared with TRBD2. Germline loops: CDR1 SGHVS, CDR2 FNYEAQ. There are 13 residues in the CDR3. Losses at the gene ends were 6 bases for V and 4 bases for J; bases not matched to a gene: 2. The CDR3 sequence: CASRWGGTGELFF. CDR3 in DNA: TGTGCCAGCAGATGGGGGGGCACCGGGGAGCTGTTTTTT.

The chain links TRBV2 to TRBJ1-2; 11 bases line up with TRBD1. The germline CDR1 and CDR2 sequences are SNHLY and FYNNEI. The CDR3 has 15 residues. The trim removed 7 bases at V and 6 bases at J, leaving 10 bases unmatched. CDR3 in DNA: TGTGCCAGCACCCCCGCCGGGACAGGGGGAAATGGCTACACCTTC. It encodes CASTPAGTGGNGYTF.